A single sample gave rise to the 18 T cell receptor beta chains below, sequenced in a study of blood T cell repertoires in COVID-19. TCRdb keeps only in-frame clones here, not all; method: immunoSEQ multiplex PCR. The table lists some 230,000 clones, 86% of them singletons. The sample was peripheral blood. Receptors were obtained from a man aged 25-45 years who had recovered from COVID-19.

The chain couples TRBV3-1 (or the pseudogene TRBV3-2) to TRBJ2-5; 9 bases line up with TRBD2. Germline values: CDR1 LGHDT, CDR2 YNNKEL (reference sequence). The CDR3 has 12 amino acids. V trimming: 5 bases; J trimming: 11 bases; junction bases outside the gene matches: 6. The CDR3 is CASSGTSKLQYF. Here the CDR3 DNA reads TGTGCCAGCAGCGGGACTAGCAAGCTTCAGTACTTC.

CDR3 amino acids: CASSFGTGSFPGANVLTF. CDR3 sequence (DNA): TGCGCCAGCAGTTTCGGGACAGGGTCTTTTCCTGGGGCCAACGTCCTGACTTTC. J is TRBJ2-6 and V is TRBV10-2; 9 nucleotides agree with TRBD1. J gave up 2 bases and V 5 bases, and 10 bases lay outside the gene matches. Germline loops: CDR1 WSHSY, CDR2 SAAADI. This CDR3 comprises 18 residues.

The J gene is TRBJ2-7, the V gene TRBV4-2; no clear D gene. The V end lost 4 bases, the J end lost 0 bases, and 7 bases lay between the germline ends. This CDR3 comprises 13 residues. Per germline, CDR1 LGHNA and CDR2 YNFKEQ. CDR3 residues: CASSLQNSYEQYF. The CDR3 DNA reads TGTGCCAGCAGCCTCCAGAACTCCTACGAGCAGTACTTC.

The chain employs TRBV19 and TRBJ2-3; TRBD1 agrees at 12 bases. CDR1 is LNHDA, CDR2 SQIVND, per germline (reference sequence). V lost 9 bases and J lost 5; bases outside the gene matches: 12. There are 16 residues in the CDR3. The CDR3: CASLNRDRGQKDTQYF. CDR3 bases: TGTGCCAGCCTCAACCGGGACAGGGGGCAAAAAGATACGCAGTATTTT.

The J gene is TRBJ1-2, the V gene TRBV19; D is perhaps TRBD1 (5 bases). This CDR3 contains 14 residues. V was trimmed by 3 bases and J by 3 bases, leaving 11 bases between them. Looked up from germline, CDR1 is LNHDA and CDR2 is SQIVND (reference sequence). CDR3 in amino acids: CASSIGVGDYGYTF. The DNA for the CDR3 is TGTGCCAGTAGTATTGGTGTAGGGGACTATGGCTACACCTTC.

This chain links TRBV7-2 with TRBJ2-1, with D maybe TRBD1 (6 bases). Germline assignment: CDR1 SGHTA and CDR2 FQGNSA. The germline V and J ends were trimmed by 2 bases and 7 bases, with 15 bases remaining between them. This CDR3 region has 15 residues. The CDR3 is CASSLSLGAQNEQFF. The CDR3 nucleotides are TGTGCCAGCAGCTTAAGTTTGGGGGCGCAAAATGAGCAGTTCTTC.

This chain links TRBV21-1 with TRBJ1-5. TRBV21-1 is a pseudogene segment. The CDR3 covers 13 residues. This chain's CDR3 is CASSKWGDQPQHF. CDR3 sequence (DNA): TGTGCCAGCAGCAAATGGGGGGATCAGCCCCAGCATTTT.

The chain employs TRBV9 and TRBJ2-4; no definite D call. The CDR3 is made up of 13 amino acids. Germline V gene sequence: CDR1 SGDLS, CDR2 YYNGEE. Trimming stripped 0 bases from V and 5 bases from J, with 6 bases between. In DNA form, the CDR3 reads TGTGCCAGCAGCGTAGTAGGAGAAAACATTCAGTACTTC. Its protein is CASSVVGENIQYF.

The CDR3 region has the DNA TGTGCCAGCAGTACTCATCCCCCCCCGGGGGACAGGGATGAAGCTTTCTTT. Translated, it gives CASSTHPPPGDRDEAFF. The chain carries TRBV11-2 and TRBJ1-1, with 9 bases that match TRBD1. The CDR3 extends over 17 amino acids. The V and J ends lost 6 bases and 7 bases, in that order; junction bases with no gene match: 18. Germline CDR1 reads SGHAT; CDR2 reads FQNNGV.

V gene TRBV2 combines with J gene TRBJ1-2; maybe TRBD1 (6 bases). The germline V gene has CDR1 SNHLY and CDR2 FYNNEI. The CDR3 is 15 amino acids. V lost 2 bases and J 4 bases, leaving 14 bases between the germline ends. CDR3 loop: CASSESGHSFYGYTF. The CDR3 DNA reads as TGTGCCAGCAGTGAATCGGGACACTCTTTCTATGGCTACACCTTC.

V is TRBV11-3 and J is TRBJ1-3; the D gene is possibly TRBD1 (6 bases). CDR3 size: 15 residues. Germline CDR1 SGHNT, CDR2 YENEEA. Trimming cost V 3 bases and J 0 bases, with 9 bases left between them. The CDR3 protein is CASSFTGNSGNTIYF. The CDR3, as DNA: TGTGCCAGCAGCTTTACAGGGAACTCTGGAAACACCATATATTTT.

The CDR3 sequence: CASSIGGGVYNEQFF. The CDR3 DNA is TGTGCCAGCAGCATCGGCGGGGGGGTTTACAATGAGCAGTTCTTC. The J gene is TRBJ2-1, the V gene TRBV11-2, with 9 bases aligning to TRBD2. Trimming cost V 5 bases and J 4 bases; bases outside gene matches: 6. CDR3 length: 15 amino acids. Germline V gene data show CDR1 as SGHAT and CDR2 as FQNNGV.

The rearrangement uses TRBV6-5 and TRBJ2-7; D not resolved. V gave up 5 bases and J gave up 5 bases, with 10 bases separating them. This CDR3 has 12 amino acids. The germline gives CDR1 MNHEY, CDR2 SVGAGI. CDR3 sequence (DNA): TGTGCCAGCAGTCGCGTAGCCCACGAGCAGTACTTC. Protein: CASSRVAHEQYF.

This clone was seen only a few times. The chain is built from TRBV20-1 and TRBJ2-7; 10 positions match TRBD2. V lost 3 bases, J lost 3 bases, and 2 bases stayed unmatched. Germline loops: CDR1 DFQATT, CDR2 SNEGSKA (reference sequence). The length of the CDR3 is 13 residues. The CDR3 DNA sequence: TGCAGTGCTAGTGGGACTAGCGACTACGAGCAGTACTTC. This translates into CSASGTSDYEQYF.

This clone was picked up one time. V gene TRBV7-2 combines with J gene TRBJ1-2; TRBD1 is a possible D gene (5 bases). The germline V and J ends were trimmed by 4 bases and 5 bases, with 23 bases remaining between them. Germline-derived CDR1 and CDR2 are SGHTA and FQGNSA. This CDR3 has 17 amino acids. This CDR3 is CASSSPGGDGKRYGYTF. CDR3 coding DNA: TGTGCCAGCAGCTCCCCGGGGGGGGACGGGAAAAGATATGGCTACACCTTC. The entire variable domain, with the rest obtained from reference TRBV7-2 and TRBJ1-2, is as follows: GAGVSQSPSNKVTEKGKDVELRCDPISGHTALYWYRQSLGQGLEFLIYFQGNSAPDKSGLPSDRFSAERTGGSVSTLTIQRTQQEDSAVYLCASSSPGGDGKRYGYTFGSGTRLTVV.

The rearrangement links TRBV30 to TRBJ2-1; D remains ambiguous. The germline gives CDR1 GTSNPN, CDR2 SVGIG (reference sequence). The CDR3 loop spans 12 amino acids. The V and J ends lost 5 bases and 6 bases respectively, with 11 bases between them. CDR3 sequence: CAWAPSGNEQFF. The CDR3 region has the DNA TGTGCCTGGGCGCCCTCGGGCAATGAGCAGTTCTTC.

To note about this clone: A much larger clone is a single base away; this may be a read error. The chain links TRBV12-3 or TRBV12-4 to TRBJ1-5; no definite D call. The CDR3 covers 13 residues. Trimming took off 2 bases at V and 0 bases at J, with 2 bases between the two ends. CDR3 region: CASSLYSNQPQHF. As DNA, the CDR3 is TGTGCCAGCAGTTTATATAGCAATCAGCCCCAGCATTTT.

This chain uses TRBV6-1 with TRBJ2-7, with 8 bases matching TRBD1. The CDR3 loop spans 15 amino acids. The J segment lost 2 bases and the V segment lost 0 bases, leaving 3 bases of the junction unmatched. Germline V gene data show CDR1 as MNHNS and CDR2 as SASEGT. CDR3 DNA sequence: TGTGCCAGCAGTGAAGCGCAGGGGGCGACCTACGAGCAGTACTTC. It specifies CASSEAQGATYEQYF.